A selection of T cell receptor beta chains follows, all from one sample in a study of blood T cells in healthy people across ages. TCRdb processed the 5' RACE reads anew with MiXCR; each CDR3 protein has one entry. The sample lists roughly 700,000 distinct CDR3 sequences, 25% occurring once. Separately, the same data were catalogued under a study of T cells of mothers and their children.

The sequenced sample consisted of blood. Receptor source: a boy younger than 18 in good health. CDR3s leave out the opening cysteine and the closing phenylalanine or tryptophan. The order of the fields is CDR3 length, D gene, J gene, V gene, CDR3 protein. D genes are given only for firm matches.

>13|.|TRBJ2-6|TRBV7-6
ASSNDNSGANVLT
>13|.|TRBJ1-4|TRBV7-9
ASSLAQGYREKLF
>12|.|TRBJ2-1|TRBV9
ASSTLGSYNEQF
>11|TRBD1|TRBJ1-1|TRBV20-1
SARDRANTEAF
>13|TRBD1|TRBJ1-5|TRBV20-1
SASPSGQGIEPQH
>12|.|TRBJ1-1|TRBV7-2
ASSFNSMNTEAF
>13|.|TRBJ1-3|TRBV10-3
AISESSGPGNTIY
>13|.|TRBJ2-3|TRBV4-2
ASTQEGASTDTQY
>10|.|TRBJ2-5|TRBV7-2
ASGIKGETQY
>8|.|TRBJ2-1|TRBV29-1
SAYFNEQF
>11|.|TRBJ2-3|TRBV5-1
ASTPGSTDTQY
>14|.|TRBJ1-3|TRBV6-5
ASSYSRSTGGNTIY
>11|.|.|TRBV6-4
ASSDQPGNEQF
>12|.|TRBJ2-7|TRBV4-3
ASSPTRVSYEQY
>13|.|.|TRBV20-1
SARRWGRGVETQY
>9|.|TRBJ2-5|TRBV6-2/TRBV6-3
ATDLEETQY
>13|.|TRBJ2-1|TRBV29-1
SVLTHLGGYNEQF
>15|.|TRBJ1-3|TRBV20-1
SAAGTRWDGSGNTIY
>15|TRBD2|TRBJ2-3|TRBV11-3
ASSSGTSGLGTDTQY
>12|.|TRBJ1-4|TRBV5-1
ASSWWWFREKLF
>13|.|TRBJ2-4|TRBV12-3/TRBV12-4
ASTLEVDFENIQY
>17|TRBD2|TRBJ2-1|TRBV24-1
ATSGGTTSGRALGNEQF
>18|TRBD1|TRBJ2-1|TRBV7-3
ASSPWGRTGDTSSYNEQF